One T cell receptor beta chain is described in this entry. Its antigen is not identified. Germline CDR1 and CDR2: LGHDT and YNNKEL (reference sequence). The CDR3 is made up of 16 amino acids. Trimming took 3 bases from V and 10 from J; bases not matched to a gene: 10. TCRdb redid the calling of the 5' RACE reads with MiXCR, one entry per CDR3 protein. The sample has fewer than 250,000 distinct CDR3 sequences, 27% seen once; the top ten hold over 10%. This sample was taken from a study of T-cell memory formation after mild COVID-19. General observations from the study: There were some responding clones in pre-infection memory, which suggested that cross-reactive memory had joined.

The TCR was taken from an adult woman who had mild COVID-19 (a few samples of this study predate the infection). Cell type and time point are not known. Sequencing was done on a sample of PBMCs or a T cell subset sorted from them (not recorded which). The chain links TRBV3-1 to TRBJ1-6, with 9 bases that match TRBD1. The CDR3 DNA follows: TGTGCCAGCAGCCATAAAAGGGGGACAGGGAACTCACCCCTCCACTTT. Its protein product is CASSHKRGTGNSPLHF.